At least ten counts were recorded for the clone carrying this T cell receptor (beta chain). What it binds is unknown. Using immunoSEQ multiplex PCR, the repertoire was profiled, and TCRdb retains in-frame clones only, with some absent. Altogether around 6,800 clones were found in the sample, and no singletons occur. Cyclophosphamide on days +3 and +4 followed busulfan-fludarabine conditioning and a marrow graft. These data are taken from a study of T cells after posttransplantation cyclophosphamide. General observations from the study: Later post-transplant blood repertoires were often dominated by donor CD8+ memory clones.

Sequencing was performed on PBMCs, taken after an allogeneic stem cell transplant with post-transplant cyclophosphamide. The clonotype comes from a male patient between 25 and 40 years old who received an allogeneic stem cell transplant from an unrelated donor, was CMV-positive, and had acute and chronic GVHD. Some T cells may have come from the graft donor.

CDR3 in amino acids: CASSLQVRSPLHF. The CDR3 DNA is TGTGCCAGCAGCTTGCAGGTCCGGTCACCCCTCCACTTT. This chain joins TRBV5-6 and TRBJ1-6, with no clear D. The V and J ends lost 1 base and 10 bases respectively, with 9 bases between them. Germline CDR1 and CDR2: SGHDT and YYEEEE. The CDR3 covers 13 residues.